The text below deals with one TCR beta chain. Its antigen is not identified. The junction and the germline gene differ at one end; a read error may be behind it. The read is 3 residues too short to cover the CDR3 end, so that end is filled in from the germline J gene. CDR3 length equals 15 residues. Looked up from germline, CDR1 is PRHDT and CDR2 is FYEKMQ (reference sequence). This sample was included in a study of T cells in women clearing cervical HPV infection. Study at large: Controls were women whose single incident HPV16 infection cleared within 12 months without precancer or cancer. Study-wide points: CIN3+ cases had significantly higher TCR repertoire richness than controls, but evenness did not differ.

MY09/MY11 PCR detected cervical HPV DNA; dot-blot assigned genotypes. immunoSEQ multiplex PCR used an average of around 1,100 ng genomic DNA. Assay: immunoSEQ multiplex PCR; the TCRdb copy retains only in-frame clones and omits some. This listing includes roughly 49,000 clones. The gene calls are TRBV13 and TRBJ1-3, with 7 bases lining up with TRBD1. The origin of this receptor is a woman between 18 and 75 years old with a cervical HPV16 infection that either progressed to CIN3+ or cleared (not recorded which). Specimen: blood buffy coat. The part of the CDR3 DNA that was read is TGTGCCAGCAGCCTAGGCCAGGGGGTCGGAAACACC. Encoded protein: CASSLGQGVGNT. In full, the CDR3 reads CASSLGQGVGNTIYF.